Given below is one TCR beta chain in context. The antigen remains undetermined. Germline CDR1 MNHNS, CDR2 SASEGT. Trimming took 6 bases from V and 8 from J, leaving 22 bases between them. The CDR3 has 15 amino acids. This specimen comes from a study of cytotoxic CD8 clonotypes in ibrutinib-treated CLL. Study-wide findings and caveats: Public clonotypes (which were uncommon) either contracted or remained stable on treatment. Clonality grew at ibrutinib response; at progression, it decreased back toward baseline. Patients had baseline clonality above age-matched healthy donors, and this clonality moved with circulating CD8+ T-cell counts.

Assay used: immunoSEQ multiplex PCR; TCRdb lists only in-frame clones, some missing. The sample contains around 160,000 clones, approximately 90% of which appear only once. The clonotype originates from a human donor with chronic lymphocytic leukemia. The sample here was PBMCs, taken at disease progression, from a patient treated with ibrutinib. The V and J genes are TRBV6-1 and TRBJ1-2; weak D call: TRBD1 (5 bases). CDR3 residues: CASRRGRPGFGGYTF. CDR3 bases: TGTGCCAGCAGGAGGGGACGGCCGGGTTTTGGAGGCTACACCTTC.